A single sample is the source of the 19 T cell receptor beta chains below, sequenced in a study of blood T cell repertoires in COVID-19. Produced via immunoSEQ multiplex PCR; TCRdb's table is partial and in-frame only. The sample includes over 250,000 clones, about 88% of them seen just once. Sequenced sample: peripheral blood. These receptors originate from an older woman with COVID-19, enrolled during active disease.

This clone came up once. V gene TRBV27 combines with J gene TRBJ2-5; 7 bases align to TRBD1. V dropped 6 bases and J dropped 4; count of bases not matched to a gene: 5. The CDR3 has 13 residues. CDR1 and CDR2 from the germline V gene are MNHEY and SMNVEV (reference sequence). The CDR3 protein is CASRRDRAETQYF. CDR3 bases: TGTGCCAGCAGACGTGACAGGGCAGAGACCCAGTACTTC.

The chain couples TRBV28 to TRBJ2-1; D possibly corresponds to TRBD2 (5 bases). V was shortened by 1 base and J by 3 bases, with 10 bases between the two germline ends. The CDR3 is 15 residues long. Germline CDR1 and CDR2: MDHEN and SYDVKM. The DNA of the CDR3 is TGTGCCAGCAGTTTATCGGACTGGGACTACAATGAGCAGTTCTTC. It encodes CASSLSDWDYNEQFF.

This chain connects TRBV9 to TRBJ2-3; TRBD2 matches 9 bases. Germline assignment: CDR1 SGDLS and CDR2 YYNGEE. The CDR3 runs 17 residues. V trimming: 0 bases; J trimming: 2 bases; junction bases outside the gene matches: 7. The CDR3 reads CASSVAVIAGATDTQYF. The CDR3 bases are TGTGCCAGCAGCGTAGCTGTGATAGCGGGGGCCACAGATACGCAGTATTTT.

The chain recombines TRBV6-5 with TRBJ1-4; D may be TRBD1 (5 bases). The CDR3 is 15 residues long. Germline V lookup: CDR1 MNHEY, CDR2 SVGAGI. Trimming stripped 6 bases from V and 0 bases from J, with 11 bases between. The CDR3 loop is CASRAGNPTNEKLFF. In nucleotides, the CDR3 is TGTGCCAGCAGAGCAGGGAATCCAACTAATGAAAAACTGTTTTTT.

The genes are TRBV24-1 and TRBJ2-3; D possibly corresponds to TRBD2 (5 bases). V dropped 4 bases and J dropped 2 bases, with 15 bases sitting between them. This CDR3 spans 16 amino acids. In germline, CDR1 is KGHDR, CDR2 SFDVKD. CDR3 region: CATSDPTLAHTDTQYF. The CDR3 DNA reads TGTGCCACCAGTGACCCGACTCTAGCCCACACAGATACGCAGTATTTT.

The J gene is TRBJ2-7, the V gene TRBV30, with 8 bases matching TRBD1. Germline CDR1 GTSNPN, CDR2 SVGIG (reference sequence). V lost 1 base to trimming and J lost 3 bases; unmatched junction nucleotides: 11. There are 16 residues in the CDR3. The CDR3 sequence is CAWSEKTGALNYEQYF. The CDR3 bases are TGTGCCTGGAGTGAAAAGACAGGGGCCCTCAACTACGAGCAGTACTTC. Full variable domain (remainder filled in from reference TRBV30 and TRBJ2-7): SQTIHQWPATLVQPVGSPLSLECTVEGTSNPNLYWYRQAAGRGLQLLFYSVGIGQISSEVPQNLSASRPQDRQFILSSKKLLLSDSGFYLCAWSEKTGALNYEQYFGPGTRLTVT.

This clone was counted only a few times. V is TRBV2 and J is TRBJ2-1; 11 bases fit TRBD1. The J segment lost 14 bases and the V segment lost 5 bases, leaving 2 bases of the junction unmatched. The CDR3 is 11 amino acids. Germline V gene lookup returns CDR1 SNHLY and CDR2 FYNNEI. CDR3 sequence: CASSRTGGEFF. For the CDR3, the DNA is TGTGCCAGCAGTCGGACAGGGGGCGAGTTCTTC.

As DNA, the CDR3 is TGTGCCAGCAGCATCGTCGGGACAGGTACTAAGCGGATTAATTCACCCCTCCACTTT. Its translation is CASSIVGTGTKRINSPLHF. This chain links TRBV6-2 or TRBV6-3 with TRBJ1-6; 8 bases fit TRBD1. This CDR3 is 19 amino acids long. CDR1 MNHEY and CDR2 SVGEGT come from the germline V gene. The V gene end was trimmed by 6 bases and the J gene end by 6 bases; junction bases not matched to a gene: 19.

V and J are TRBV27 and TRBJ2-3, with TRBD1 as a possible D gene (5 bases). CDR1 and CDR2 from the germline V gene are MNHEY and SMNVEV (reference sequence). Trimming shortened V by 6 bases and J by 2 bases, and 15 bases separated the two germline ends. There are 15 residues in the CDR3. The CDR3 bases are TGTGCCAGCAGCCCAGGGTGGGTCTACACAGATACGCAGTATTTT. Protein: CASSPGWVYTDTQYF.

This chain links TRBV4-3 with TRBJ1-5, with TRBD1 as a possible D gene (5 bases). The V gene lost 1 base and the J gene lost 5 bases, with 18 bases spanning the gap. The CDR3 consists of 17 residues. CDR1 is LGHNA and CDR2 is YSLEER in the germline V gene. Here the CDR3 reads CASSQAFRAGWDQPQHF. The DNA for the CDR3 is TGCGCCAGCAGCCAAGCTTTCCGGGCAGGGTGGGATCAGCCCCAGCATTTT.

The V and J genes are TRBV10-3 and TRBJ2-7, with 11 nucleotides matching TRBD2. Germline loops: CDR1 ENHRY, CDR2 SYGVKD. Unmatched junction bases numbered 14, after V lost 10 bases and J lost 0 bases. The CDR3 extends over 17 amino acids. This CDR3 is CATGLADAIGDSYEQYF. CDR3 in DNA: TGTGCCACGGGACTAGCGGATGCTATCGGGGACTCCTACGAGCAGTACTTC.

The genes are TRBV27 and TRBJ1-1, with D hard to call. V lost 6 bases and J 0 bases, leaving 11 bases between the germline ends. The CDR3 is 14 residues long. Germline CDR1 and CDR2: MNHEY and SMNVEV (reference sequence). CDR3 nucleotide sequence: TGTGCCAGCAGGGATAGCAATATGAACACTGAAGCTTTCTTT. This gives the protein CASRDSNMNTEAFF.

The rearrangement joins TRBV7-3 to TRBJ1-2, with 7 bases identical to TRBD1. Germline trimming cut 4 bases from V and 9 bases from J; bases unmatched to any gene: 14. The CDR3 has 15 residues. Germline V gene lookup returns CDR1 SGHTA and CDR2 FQGTGA. CDR3: CASSSPGQHTWSYTF. As DNA, the CDR3 is TGTGCCAGCAGCTCACCGGGACAGCACACATGGAGCTACACCTTC.

The rearrangement uses TRBV28 and TRBJ2-3; 8 nucleotides line up with TRBD2. J was trimmed by 4 bases and V by 4 bases; bases with no gene match: 10. The V gene's germline CDR1 is MDHEN and CDR2 SYDVKM. The CDR3 contains 16 residues. The CDR3 region is CASSYSAGGAPDTQYF. The CDR3, as DNA: TGTGCCAGCAGTTACTCTGCCGGGGGGGCCCCAGATACGCAGTATTTT.

V is TRBV6-1 and J is TRBJ1-2, with D possibly being TRBD1 (6 bases). The CDR3 is 15 amino acids. Germline V gene data show CDR1 as MNHNS and CDR2 as SASEGT. V shed 2 bases and J shed 3 bases, with 13 bases lying between them. The CDR3 DNA reads TGTGCCAGCAGTGAATACAGGGAGGGGTACTATGGCTACACCTTC. As protein: CASSEYREGYYGYTF.

This chain links TRBV27 with TRBJ1-4; the D is unclear. The V end lost 0 bases, the J end lost 5 bases, and 16 bases lay between the germline ends. This CDR3 contains 17 residues. Germline V gives CDR1 MNHEY, CDR2 SMNVEV (reference sequence). The CDR3 DNA reads as TGTGCCAGCAGTTTATCGATAACCGGGGATAAGAATGAAAAACTGTTTTTT. Amino acids: CASSLSITGDKNEKLFF.

The gene calls are TRBV29-1 and TRBJ1-1; the D gene is possibly TRBD1 (5 bases). The CDR3 is 14 residues long. Germline V gene lookup returns CDR1 SQVTM and CDR2 ANQGSEA. The CDR3 DNA reads TGCAGTGTCACAGCGGGGGGTTTCGACACTGAAGCTTTCTTT. Amino acids: CSVTAGGFDTEAFF.

The chain carries TRBV7-9 and TRBJ1-5; the match to TRBD1 covers 7 bases. This CDR3 is built from 13 residues. Germline CDR1 and CDR2: SEHNR and FQNEAQ (reference sequence). The V and J ends lost 3 bases and 5 bases, in that order; junction bases with no gene match: 1. CDR3 in DNA: TGTGCCAGCAGCTTGGGACAGTATCAGCCCCAGCATTTT. Translated: CASSLGQYQPQHF.

The V call is TRBV9, the J call TRBJ2-6, with TRBD1 matching 8 bases. Looked up from germline, CDR1 is SGDLS and CDR2 is YYNGEE. The CDR3 is 18 amino acids. With 4 bases clipped from V and 0 bases from J, the junction kept 9 bases outside the gene matches. The CDR3 sequence: CASSFPTGALSGANVLTF. The CDR3 nucleotides are TGTGCCAGCAGCTTTCCGACAGGGGCCCTCTCTGGGGCCAACGTCCTGACTTTC.